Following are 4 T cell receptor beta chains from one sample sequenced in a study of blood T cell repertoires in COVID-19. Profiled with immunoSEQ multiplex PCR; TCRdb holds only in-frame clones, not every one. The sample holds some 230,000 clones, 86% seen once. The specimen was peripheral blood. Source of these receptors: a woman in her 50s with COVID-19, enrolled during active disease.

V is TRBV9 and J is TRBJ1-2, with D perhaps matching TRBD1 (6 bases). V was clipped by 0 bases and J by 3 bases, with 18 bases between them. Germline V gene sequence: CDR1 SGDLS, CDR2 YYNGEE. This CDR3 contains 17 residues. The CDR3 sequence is CASSVDRGGRGDYGYTF. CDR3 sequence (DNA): TGTGCCAGCAGCGTAGATCGGGGGGGCAGGGGAGACTATGGCTACACCTTC.

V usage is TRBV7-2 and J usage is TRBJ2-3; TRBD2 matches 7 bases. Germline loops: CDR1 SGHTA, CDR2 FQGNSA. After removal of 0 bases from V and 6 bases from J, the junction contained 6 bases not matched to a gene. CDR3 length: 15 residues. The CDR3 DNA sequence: TGTGCCAGCAGCTTAGCCAGGACTAGTTGGGATACGCAGTATTTT. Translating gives CASSLARTSWDTQYF.

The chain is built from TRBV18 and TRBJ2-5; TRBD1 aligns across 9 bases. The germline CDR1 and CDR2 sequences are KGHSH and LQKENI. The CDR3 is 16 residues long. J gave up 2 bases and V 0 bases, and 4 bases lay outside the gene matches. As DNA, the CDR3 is TGTGCCAGCTCACCACCACAGGGACAGGGACAAGAGACCCAGTACTTC. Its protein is CASSPPQGQGQETQYF.

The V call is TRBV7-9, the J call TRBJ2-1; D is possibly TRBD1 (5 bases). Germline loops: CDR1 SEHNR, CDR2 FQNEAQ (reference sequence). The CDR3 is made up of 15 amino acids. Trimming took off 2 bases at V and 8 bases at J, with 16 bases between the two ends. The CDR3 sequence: CASSLRGRGQDEQFF. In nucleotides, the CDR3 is TGTGCCAGCAGCTTAAGGGGTAGGGGTCAGGATGAGCAGTTCTTC. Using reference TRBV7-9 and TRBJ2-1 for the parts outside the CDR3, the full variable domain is DTGVSQNPRHKITKRGQNVTFRCDPISEHNRLYWYRQTLGQGPEFLTYFQNEAQLEKSRLLSDRFSAERPKGSFSTLEIQRTEQGDSAMYLCASSLRGRGQDEQFFGPGTRLTVL.